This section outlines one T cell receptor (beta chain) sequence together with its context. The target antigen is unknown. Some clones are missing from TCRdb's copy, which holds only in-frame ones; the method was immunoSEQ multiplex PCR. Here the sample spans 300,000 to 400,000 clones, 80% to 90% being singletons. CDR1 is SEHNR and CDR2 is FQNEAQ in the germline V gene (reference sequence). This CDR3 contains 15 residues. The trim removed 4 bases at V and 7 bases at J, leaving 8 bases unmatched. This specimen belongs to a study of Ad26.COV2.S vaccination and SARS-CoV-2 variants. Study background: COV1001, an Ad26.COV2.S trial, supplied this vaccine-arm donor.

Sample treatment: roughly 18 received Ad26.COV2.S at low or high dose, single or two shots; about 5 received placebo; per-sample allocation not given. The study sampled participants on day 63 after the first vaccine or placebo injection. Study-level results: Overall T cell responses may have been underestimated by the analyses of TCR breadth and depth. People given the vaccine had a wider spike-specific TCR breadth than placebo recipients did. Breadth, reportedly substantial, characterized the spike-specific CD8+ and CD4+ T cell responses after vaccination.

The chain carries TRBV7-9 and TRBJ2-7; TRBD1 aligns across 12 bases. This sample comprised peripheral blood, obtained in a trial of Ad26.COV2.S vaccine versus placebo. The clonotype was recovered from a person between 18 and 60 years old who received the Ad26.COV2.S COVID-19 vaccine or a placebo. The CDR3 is CASSSRDRGHGEQYF. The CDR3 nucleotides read TGTGCCAGCAGCTCCAGGGACAGGGGGCATGGAGAGCAGTACTTC.